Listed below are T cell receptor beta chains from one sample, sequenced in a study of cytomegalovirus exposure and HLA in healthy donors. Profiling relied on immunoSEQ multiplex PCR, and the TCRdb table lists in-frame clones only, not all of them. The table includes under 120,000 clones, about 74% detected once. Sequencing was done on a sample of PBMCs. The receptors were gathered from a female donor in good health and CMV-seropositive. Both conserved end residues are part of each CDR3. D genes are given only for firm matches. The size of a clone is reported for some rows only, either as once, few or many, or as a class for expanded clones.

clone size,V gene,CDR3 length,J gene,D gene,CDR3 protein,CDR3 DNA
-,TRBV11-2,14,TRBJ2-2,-,CASSPRSVTGELFF,TGTGCCAGCAGCCCCCGGTCGGTCACCGGGGAGCTGTTTTTT
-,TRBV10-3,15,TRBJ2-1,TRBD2,CAISAGTSDYNEQFF,TGTGCCATCAGCGCCGGGACTAGCGACTACAATGAGCAGTTCTTC
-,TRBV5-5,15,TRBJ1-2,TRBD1,CASSSTGGAGYGYTF,TGTGCCAGCAGCTCCACAGGGGGCGCCGGCTATGGCTACACCTTC
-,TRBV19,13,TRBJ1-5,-,CASSIEVRQPQHF,TGTGCCAGTAGTATTGAAGTCCGGCAGCCCCAGCATTTT
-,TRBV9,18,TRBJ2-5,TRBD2,CASSVQASGGLFQETQYF,TGTGCCAGCAGCGTACAAGCTAGCGGGGGGTTGTTTCAAGAGACCCAGTACTTC
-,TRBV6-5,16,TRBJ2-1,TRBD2,CASSSDAWGGNNEQFF,TGTGCCAGCAGTTCTGATGCGTGGGGGGGGAACAATGAGCAGTTCTTC
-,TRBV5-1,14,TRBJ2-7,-,CASSQQPSSYEQYF,TGCGCCAGCAGCCAACAACCTAGCTCCTACGAGCAGTACTTC
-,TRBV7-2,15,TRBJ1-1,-,CASSYRTAVNTEAFF,TGTGCCAGCAGCTACCGGACAGCAGTCAACACTGAAGCTTTCTTT
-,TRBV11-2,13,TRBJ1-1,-,CASSLVPGHRAFF,TGTGCCAGCAGCTTAGTGCCCGGACATCGAGCTTTCTTT
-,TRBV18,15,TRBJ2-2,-,CASSPFPSRHGELFF,TGTGCCAGCTCACCATTCCCATCCAGGCACGGGGAGCTGTTTTTT
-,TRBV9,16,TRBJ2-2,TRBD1,CASSVTPGGHTGELFF,TGTGCCAGCAGCGTAACGCCAGGGGGCCACACCGGGGAGCTGTTTTTT
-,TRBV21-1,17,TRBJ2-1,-,CASSSRTSGRPYNEQFF,TGTGCCAGCAGCTCCAGGACTAGCGGGCGGCCCTACAATGAGCAGTTCTTC
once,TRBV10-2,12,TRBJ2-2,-,CASPSETGELFF,TGCGCCAGTCCCTCGGAGACCGGGGAGCTGTTTTTT
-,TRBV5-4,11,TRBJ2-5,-,CASSFMETQYF,TGTGCCAGCAGCTTTATGGAGACCCAGTACTTC
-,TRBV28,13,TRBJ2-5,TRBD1,CASSQGARETQYF,TGTGCCAGCTCTCAGGGGGCGAGGGAGACCCAGTACTTC
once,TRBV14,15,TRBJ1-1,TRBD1,CASSQWTGIRTEAFF,TGTGCCAGCAGCCAATGGACAGGGATTCGCACTGAAGCTTTCTTT
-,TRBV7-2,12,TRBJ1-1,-,CASSLDGQTAFF,TGTGCCAGCAGCTTAGACGGACAGACAGCTTTCTTT
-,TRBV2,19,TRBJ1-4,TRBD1,CASSDPRDRENRANEKLFF,TGTGCCAGCAGTGACCCCCGGGACAGGGAAAATAGGGCTAATGAAAAACTGTTTTTT
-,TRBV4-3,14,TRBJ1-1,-,CASSQEGGATEAFF,TGCGCCAGCAGCCAAGAAGGGGGGGCCACTGAAGCTTTCTTT
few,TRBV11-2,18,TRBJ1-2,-,CASSLASTGRIANYGYTF,TGTGCCAGCAGCTTAGCCTCGACAGGCAGGATAGCTAACTATGGCTACACCTTC
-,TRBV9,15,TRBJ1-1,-,CASSVTGKANTEAFF,TGTGCCAGCAGCGTTACAGGGAAAGCGAACACTGAAGCTTTCTTT
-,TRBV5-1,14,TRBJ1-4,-,CASSLGSGREKLFF,TGCGCCAGCAGCCTGGGGTCTGGGAGGGAAAAACTGTTTTTT
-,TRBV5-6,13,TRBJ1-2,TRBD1,CASSWDRGLRYTF,TGTGCCAGCAGCTGGGACAGGGGGTTACGCTACACCTTC
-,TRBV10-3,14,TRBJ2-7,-,CAISESAGLSEQYF,TGTGCCATCAGTGAGTCGGCGGGTCTCAGCGAGCAGTACTTC
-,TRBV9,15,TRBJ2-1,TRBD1,CASSVADRGYNEQFF,TGTGCCAGCAGCGTAGCGGACAGGGGCTACAATGAGCAGTTCTTC
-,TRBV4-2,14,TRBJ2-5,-,CASSQDWLKETQYF,TGTGCCAGCAGCCAAGATTGGCTGAAAGAGACCCAGTACTTC
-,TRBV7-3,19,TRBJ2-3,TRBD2,CASSLTPLRLAGGTDTQYF,TGTGCCAGCAGCTTAACCCCCCTTCGACTAGCGGGGGGCACAGATACGCAGTATTTT
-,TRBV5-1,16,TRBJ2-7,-,CASSLTGYSSSYEQYF,TGCGCCAGCAGCTTGACAGGTTATTCGAGCTCCTACGAGCAGTACTTC
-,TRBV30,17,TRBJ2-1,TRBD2,CAWSVETSGWSYNEQFF,TGTGCCTGGAGTGTAGAGACTAGCGGGTGGTCCTACAATGAGCAGTTCTTC
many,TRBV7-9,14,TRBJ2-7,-,CASSLVGGRGEQYF,TGTGCCAGCAGCTTAGTCGGGGGGCGAGGCGAGCAGTACTTC
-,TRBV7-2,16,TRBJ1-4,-,CASSLIGGPTFTKLFF,TGTGCCAGCAGCTTGATCGGGGGGCCCACGTTCACAAAACTGTTTTTT
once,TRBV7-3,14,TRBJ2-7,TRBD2,CASSPGLRGDEQYF,TGTGCCAGCAGCCCAGGTTTGCGGGGGGACGAGCAGTACTTC
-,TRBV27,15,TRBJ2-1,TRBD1,CASSSRQGANNEQFF,TGTGCCAGCAGTTCAAGACAGGGGGCCAACAATGAGCAGTTCTTC
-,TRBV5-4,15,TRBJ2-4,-,CASSLAAEGKNIQYF,TGTGCCAGCAGCTTGGCTGCGGAGGGCAAAAACATTCAGTACTTC
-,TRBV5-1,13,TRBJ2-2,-,CASSLVGTGELFF,TGCGCCAGCAGCTTGGTGGGGACAGGGGAGCTGTTTTTT
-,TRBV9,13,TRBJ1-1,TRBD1,CASSATGGTEAFF,TGTGCCAGCAGCGCGACAGGGGGCACTGAAGCTTTCTTT
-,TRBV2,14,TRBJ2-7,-,CASLYEGVGYEQYF,TGTGCCAGCCTATACGAGGGGGTTGGGTACGAGCAGTACTTC
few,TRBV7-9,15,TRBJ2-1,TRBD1,CASSSFRDRGYEQFF,TGTGCCAGCAGCTCCTTCCGGGACAGGGGATATGAGCAGTTCTTC
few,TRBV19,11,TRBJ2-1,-,CASSIGNEQFF,TGTGCCAGTAGTATCGGGAATGAGCAGTTCTTC
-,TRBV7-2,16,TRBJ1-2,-,CASSLVPGAPGIGYTF,TGTGCCAGCAGCTTAGTCCCTGGTGCGCCGGGGATAGGCTACACCTTC
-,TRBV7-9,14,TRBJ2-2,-,CASSVHRYTGELFF,TGTGCCAGCAGCGTACACAGGTACACCGGGGAGCTGTTTTTT
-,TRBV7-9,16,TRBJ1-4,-,CSSSFGGFATNEKLFF,TGTTCCAGCAGCTTTGGAGGATTTGCAACTAATGAAAAACTGTTTTTT
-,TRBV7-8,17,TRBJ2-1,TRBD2,CASSSPILAGGISEQFF,TGTGCCAGCAGCTCCCCGATACTAGCGGGAGGAATAAGTGAGCAGTTCTTC
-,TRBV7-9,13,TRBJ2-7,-,CASSLGAFYEQYF,TGTGCCAGCAGCTTAGGGGCGTTCTACGAGCAGTACTTC
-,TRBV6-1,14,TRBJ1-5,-,CASSVGMVGQPQHF,TGTGCCAGCAGTGTCGGGATGGTAGGTCAGCCCCAGCATTTT
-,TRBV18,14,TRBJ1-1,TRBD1,CASSPGQGVWEAFF,TGTGCCAGCTCCCCGGGACAGGGGGTCTGGGAAGCTTTCTTT
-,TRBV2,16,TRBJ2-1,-,CASRSGAGVGGNEQFF,TGTGCCAGCAGGTCGGGGGCGGGAGTTGGAGGGAATGAGCAGTTCTTC
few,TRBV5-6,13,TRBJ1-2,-,CASSLPGNYGYTF,TGTGCCAGCAGCTTGCCAGGGAACTATGGCTACACCTTC
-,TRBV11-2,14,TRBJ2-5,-,CASSLASGSETQYF,TGTGCCAGCAGCTTAGCGTCAGGGTCAGAGACCCAGTACTTC
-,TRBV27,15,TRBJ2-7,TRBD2,CASSLLAGQSYEQYF,TGTGCCAGCAGTTTACTAGCGGGACAATCCTACGAGCAGTACTTC
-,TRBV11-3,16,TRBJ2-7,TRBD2,CASSLGTSGGLGEQYF,TGTGCCAGCAGCCTCGGGACTAGCGGGGGGTTAGGCGAGCAGTACTTC
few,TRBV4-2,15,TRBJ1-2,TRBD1,CASSQETGSHYGYTF,TGTGCCAGCAGCCAAGAGACAGGGTCTCACTATGGCTACACCTTC
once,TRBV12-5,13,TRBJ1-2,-,CASAQRQGLGYTF,TGTGCTAGTGCCCAGCGGCAGGGGCTTGGCTACACCTTC
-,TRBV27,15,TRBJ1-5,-,CASSPQVGSNQPQHF,TGTGCCAGCAGCCCACAGGTTGGTAGCAATCAGCCCCAGCATTTT
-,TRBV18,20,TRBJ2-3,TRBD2,CASSPIVFGLAGGLTDTQYF,TGTGCCAGCTCACCAATAGTATTCGGACTAGCGGGGGGACTGACAGATACGCAGTATTTT